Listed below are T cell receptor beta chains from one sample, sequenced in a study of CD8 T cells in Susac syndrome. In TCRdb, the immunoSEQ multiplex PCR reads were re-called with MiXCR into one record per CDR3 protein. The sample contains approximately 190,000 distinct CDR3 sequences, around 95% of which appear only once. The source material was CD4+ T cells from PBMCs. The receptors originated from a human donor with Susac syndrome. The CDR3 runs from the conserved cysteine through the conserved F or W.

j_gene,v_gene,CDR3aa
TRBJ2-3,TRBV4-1,CASSQPDRGITDTQYF
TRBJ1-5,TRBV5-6,CASSLAGVPGNQPQHF
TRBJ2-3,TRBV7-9,CASSWFSTQYF
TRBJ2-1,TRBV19,CASSSPGGGRYNEQFF
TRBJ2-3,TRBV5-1,CASSFDGSGGVLGDTQYF
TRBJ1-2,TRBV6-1,CATPRGDRIYGYTF
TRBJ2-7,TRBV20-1,CSARGSDRGVYEQYF
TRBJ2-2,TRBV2,CASRQGLTTGELFF
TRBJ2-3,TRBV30,CAWSGPTTTVSTDTQYF
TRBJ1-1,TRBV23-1,CAGKTEAFF
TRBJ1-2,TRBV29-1,CSVVGGTGISGYTF
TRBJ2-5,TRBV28,CASSYPGQQETQYF
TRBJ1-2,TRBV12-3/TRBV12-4,CASNYLDGYTF
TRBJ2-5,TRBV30,CAWGEGLQETQYF